These 28 T cell receptor beta chains share one sample of origin, sequenced in a study of spatial heterogeneity in lung cancer. The time point here: blood at routine non-recurrence follow-up after resection. Sequencing covered unsorted whole RNA taken from tumor, nontumor lung or frozen PBMC. One entry per CDR3 protein results from TCRdb running MiXCR on the 5' RACE reads. Seen here are some 120,000 distinct CDR3 sequences, less than 15% observed once, and the top ten hold approximately 16%. This sample comprised PBMCs, obtained at follow-up. These TCRs come from a male donor with early-stage non-small cell lung cancer.

The rearrangement links TRBV12-3 or TRBV12-4 to TRBJ1-5, with TRBD1 matching over 8 bases. V lost 5 bases and J lost 9; bases outside the gene matches: 6. The CDR3 runs to 13 residues. CDR3 DNA sequence: TGTGCCAGCAGTGGACAGGGAGCCGGGCCCCAGCATTTT. Amino acid sequence: CASSGQGAGPQHF.

This clonotype came up a few times. The chain has TRBV7-9 and TRBJ1-5; D unresolved. Germline CDR1 and CDR2: SEHNR and FQNEAQ (reference sequence). The CDR3 runs to 13 residues. V shed 0 bases and J shed 7 bases, with 7 bases lying between them. The CDR3 region is CASSLAFDQPQHF. The CDR3 DNA is TGTGCCAGCAGCTTAGCGTTCGACCAGCCCCAGCATTTT.

The sample holds many counts of this clonotype. This chain joins TRBV4-3 and TRBJ2-2, with D perhaps given as TRBD1 or TRBD2 (6 bases each). There are 16 residues in the CDR3. Trimming took 0 bases from V and 4 from J, leaving 12 bases between them. CDR1 is LGHNA and CDR2 is YSLEER in the germline V gene. CDR3 sequence: CASSQDRRGPTGELFF. CDR3 nucleotide sequence: TGCGCCAGCAGCCAAGATCGTCGGGGGCCCACCGGGGAGCTGTTTTTT.

The table lists this clonotype with many counts. The chain couples TRBV29-1 to TRBJ1-2; TRBD1 is a possible D gene (5 bases). The CDR3 covers 12 residues. The germline V gene encodes CDR1 SQVTM and CDR2 ANQGSEA. V gave up 6 bases and J gave up 2 bases, with 10 bases separating them. In nucleotides, the CDR3 is TGCAGCGTAAGAGGACAAAACTATGGCTACACCTTC. It codes for CSVRGQNYGYTF.

This clonotype was counted ten times or more. The chain joins TRBV9 to TRBJ2-5; D may be TRBD1 (6 bases). The CDR3 has 14 residues. V lost 3 bases and J 4 bases, leaving 13 bases between the germline ends. Germline assignment: CDR1 SGDLS and CDR2 YYNGEE. CDR3: CASSANGGRETQYF. CDR3 DNA sequence: TGTGCCAGCAGCGCAAATGGGGGCCGAGAGACCCAGTACTTC.

This clonotype was seen only a few times. Germline is not matched at one junction end, which may reflect a read error. V and J are TRBV29-1 and TRBJ2-3, with no clear D. The CDR3 has 11 amino acids. Per germline, CDR1 SQVTM and CDR2 ANQGSEA. The CDR3 is CSAETSDTQYF. Here the CDR3 DNA reads TGCAGCGCTGAAACGTCAGATACGCAGTATTTT.

There are many counts of this clonotype. The chain joins TRBV5-1 to TRBJ2-5; D is ambiguous. This CDR3 has 13 residues. V was cut by 5 bases and J by 4 bases, with 12 bases left in between. The germline gives CDR1 SGHRS, CDR2 YFSETQ. The CDR3 nucleotides read TGCGCCAGCAGTCGGTTTGTCGGAGAGACCCAGTACTTC. Amino acid sequence: CASSRFVGETQYF.

The chain recombines TRBV11-3 with TRBJ2-7, with D hard to call. The germline V and J ends were trimmed by 0 bases and 4 bases, with 7 bases remaining between them. This CDR3 has 13 amino acids. Germline V gives CDR1 SGHNT, CDR2 YENEEA. The CDR3 protein is CASSLDTGYEQYF. The CDR3, as DNA: TGTGCCAGCAGCTTAGATACCGGGTACGAGCAGTACTTC.

The CDR3 coding sequence is TGTGCCAGCAGCTTGGGACAGACGAACACTGAAGCTTTCTTT. Translating gives CASSLGQTNTEAFF. J is TRBJ1-1 and V is TRBV7-2; 7 positions match TRBD1. The CDR3 length is 14 residues. CDR1 is SGHTA and CDR2 is FQGNSA in the germline V gene. The trim removed 3 bases at V and 1 base at J, leaving 2 bases unmatched. The full variable domain, with the rest looked up from reference TRBV7-2 and TRBJ1-1, is GAGVSQSPSNKVTEKGKDVELRCDPISGHTALYWYRQSLGQGLEFLIYFQGNSAPDKSGLPSDRFSAERTGGSVSTLTIQRTQQEDSAVYLCASSLGQTNTEAFFGQGTRLTVV.

This clonotype was seen ten or more times. The chain has TRBV3-1 and TRBJ1-2; 9 bases align to TRBD1. CDR1 is LGHDT, CDR2 YNNKEL, per germline (reference sequence). V lost 0 bases and J lost 2; bases outside the gene matches: 7. This CDR3 has 17 amino acids. CDR3 in DNA: TGTGCCAGCAGCCAAGATCTGGGGACAGGGAGCAACTATGGCTACACCTTC. The encoded protein is CASSQDLGTGSNYGYTF.

This clonotype has only a few counts. This chain connects TRBV10-3 to TRBJ2-6, with D perhaps matching TRBD1 (6 bases). V was clipped by 6 bases and J by 0 bases, with 15 bases between them. Looked up from germline, CDR1 is ENHRY and CDR2 is SYGVKD. CDR3 length equals 17 residues. CDR3 bases: TGTGCCATCAGCGCTACAGGGTCCCACTCTGGGGCCAACGTCCTGACTTTC. It specifies CAISATGSHSGANVLTF.

The chain is built from TRBV7-3 and TRBJ1-1; TRBD1 matches at 8 bases. The CDR3 sequence is 14 residues long. Germline assignment: CDR1 SGHTA and CDR2 FQGTGA. V lost 3 bases, J lost 6 bases, and 6 bases stayed unmatched. CDR3 sequence reads: CASSFIGQGSEAFF. The CDR3 DNA reads as TGTGCCAGCAGCTTTATAGGACAGGGCTCTGAAGCTTTCTTT.

CDR3: CASSPPSPGTSGGNEQFF. For the CDR3, the DNA is TGCGCCAGCAGTCCTCCTAGCCCCGGGACTAGCGGGGGTAATGAGCAGTTCTTC. This chain uses TRBV23-1 with TRBJ2-1; 14 nucleotides match TRBD2. TRBV23-1 is noted as an ORF with a role that remains uncertain. After removal of 4 bases from V and 7 bases from J, the junction contained 12 bases not matched to a gene. CDR3 length: 18 residues.

This clonotype showed up many times. V usage is TRBV10-3 and J usage is TRBJ1-1, with 7 bases identical to TRBD1. The CDR3 has 13 residues. With V trimmed by 8 bases and J by 2 bases, 5 bases remained unmatched. Germline CDR1 ENHRY, CDR2 SYGVKD. The CDR3 region is CAIGRQGNTEAFF. The CDR3 nucleotides read TGTGCCATCGGGAGACAGGGAAACACTGAAGCTTTCTTT.

This clonotype turned up a few times. The rearrangement links TRBV20-1 to TRBJ1-1; D call uncertain. The CDR3 is made up of 14 amino acids. The germline CDR1 and CDR2 sequences are DFQATT and SNEGSKA (reference sequence). V lost 6 bases to trimming and J lost 5 bases, with 19 bases between them. CDR3 in amino acids: CSAAMNGLGTEAFF. The CDR3 DNA reads as TGCAGTGCCGCCATGAACGGACTGGGGACTGAAGCTTTCTTT.

The chain links TRBV20-1 to TRBJ1-1; unclear D gene. Germline CDR1 and CDR2: DFQATT and SNEGSKA (reference sequence). This CDR3 is 14 amino acids long. The ends were cut back, 3 bases at V and 2 bases at J, with 13 bases in the middle. The CDR3 protein is CSASWASRNTEAFF. The CDR3 DNA reads as TGCAGTGCTAGTTGGGCCAGCAGAAACACTGAAGCTTTCTTT.

This clonotype has a handful of counts. The chain recombines TRBV10-3 with TRBJ2-6; TRBD1 matches 8 bases. Germline V gives CDR1 ENHRY, CDR2 SYGVKD. The CDR3 is made up of 18 amino acids. The J segment lost 1 base and the V segment lost 6 bases, leaving 11 bases of the junction unmatched. The CDR3 spells CAIRGPGQDSSGANVLTF. The CDR3, as DNA: TGTGCCATCAGGGGTCCGGGACAGGACTCTTCTGGGGCCAACGTCCTGACTTTC.

The chain combines TRBV20-1 with TRBJ2-1; D possibly corresponds to TRBD2 (7 bases). Germline-derived CDR1 and CDR2 are DFQATT and SNEGSKA (reference sequence). This CDR3 is built from 17 residues. Trimming stripped 1 base from V and 9 bases from J, with 25 bases between. This CDR3 reads CSARVLRGASLTGEQFF. DNA of the CDR3: TGCAGTGCTAGAGTCTTACGGGGGGCAAGTTTAACTGGTGAGCAGTTCTTC.

V and J are TRBV6-5 and TRBJ1-2; possibly TRBD1 for D (5 bases). Germline CDR1 and CDR2: MNHEY and SVGAGI. V was shortened by 7 bases and J by 0 bases, with 12 bases between the two germline ends. The CDR3 length is 14 residues. CDR3 nucleotide sequence: TGTGCCAGCACTCCAGGGAATCCTAACTATGGCTACACCTTC. Translating it yields CASTPGNPNYGYTF.

The genes are TRBV20-1 and TRBJ2-5; TRBD2 is a possible D gene (5 bases). Per germline, CDR1 DFQATT and CDR2 SNEGSKA (reference sequence). Trimming shortened V by 3 bases and J by 1 base, and 6 bases separated the two germline ends. There are 12 residues in the CDR3. The DNA for the CDR3 is TGCAGTGCTAGTGGGAGCCAAGAGACCCAGTACTTC. This gives the protein CSASGSQETQYF.

This clonotype was detected many times. The chain couples TRBV20-1 to TRBJ2-3; TRBD2 aligns across 13 bases. The CDR3 spans 14 residues. The germline V gene encodes CDR1 DFQATT and CDR2 SNEGSKA (reference sequence). V shed 7 bases and J 2 bases; nucleotides not matched to a gene: 3. CDR3 protein: CSGGLAGITDTQYF. CDR3 DNA: TGCAGTGGGGGACTAGCGGGGATCACAGATACGCAGTATTTT.

This clonotype appeared once. J is TRBJ2-5 and V is TRBV11-2; D uncertain. Between the trimmed V and J ends, which lost 9 bases and 7 bases, there was a span of 18 bases. CDR1 and CDR2 (germline): SGHAT, FQNNGV. The CDR3 consists of 13 residues. This CDR3 is CASLAGVLGTQYF. The CDR3 DNA is TGTGCCAGTCTCGCTGGCGTCTTGGGGACCCAGTACTTC.

This clonotype was seen more than once but under ten times. The gene calls are TRBV7-2 and TRBJ1-3, with a possible D match to TRBD1 (5 bases). The V and J ends lost 1 base and 6 bases respectively, with 22 bases between them. This CDR3 has 18 residues. Germline V gives CDR1 SGHTA, CDR2 FQGNSA. The CDR3 reads CASSLVPPSGAGINTIYF. The CDR3 nucleotides are TGTGCCAGCAGCTTAGTCCCGCCCTCCGGCGCAGGGATAAACACCATATATTTT.

This clonotype was picked up many times. The V call is TRBV7-9, the J call TRBJ2-1; D possibly corresponds to TRBD2 (5 bases). CDR1 SEHNR and CDR2 FQNEAQ come from the germline V gene (reference sequence). Trimming stripped 1 base from V and 1 base from J, with 11 bases between. The CDR3 spans 16 residues. CDR3 sequence (DNA): TGTGCCAGCAGCTTAGTTCGGGGAAGGTCCTACAATGAGCAGTTCTTC. It encodes CASSLVRGRSYNEQFF. Full variable domain (missing parts from reference TRBV7-9 and TRBJ2-1): DTGVSQNPRHKITKRGQNVTFRCDPISEHNRLYWYRQTLGQGPEFLTYFQNEAQLEKSRLLSDRFSAERPKGSFSTLEIQRTEQGDSAMYLCASSLVRGRSYNEQFFGPGTRLTVL.

The rearrangement links TRBV7-6 to TRBJ1-2; tentatively, D is TRBD1 (5 bases). Trimming took 1 base from V and 0 from J, leaving 15 bases between them. The CDR3 totals 17 residues. CDR1 is SGHVS and CDR2 is FNYEAQ in the germline V gene. The CDR3 is CASSLVGGTAANYGYTF. The CDR3 DNA follows: TGTGCCAGCAGCTTAGTGGGGGGGACCGCAGCTAACTATGGCTACACCTTC.

V gene TRBV19 combines with J gene TRBJ2-3; TRBD1 is a possible D gene (5 bases). Germline values: CDR1 LNHDA, CDR2 SQIVND (reference sequence). CDR3 length: 15 residues. V was pared by 11 bases and J by 0 bases, with 18 bases between. The CDR3 DNA is TGTGCCTCCCGCTCCACAGGTCATAGCACAGATACGCAGTATTTT. Protein: CASRSTGHSTDTQYF. Full variable domain (rest looked up from reference TRBV19 and TRBJ2-3): DGGITQSPKYLFRKEGQNVTLSCEQNLNHDAMYWYRQDPGQGLRLIYYSQIVNDFQKGDIAEGYSVSREKKESFPLTVTSAQKNPTAFYLCASRSTGHSTDTQYFGPGTRLTVL.

This clonotype was detected a few times. This rearrangement joins TRBV7-9 to TRBJ2-3, with D hard to call. Trimming cost V 1 base and J 4 bases, with 3 bases left between them. Germline V CDR1 and CDR2: SEHNR, FQNEAQ (reference sequence). This CDR3 comprises 12 residues. This CDR3 is CASSLEADTQYF. Written as DNA, the CDR3 is TGTGCCAGCAGCTTAGAGGCAGATACGCAGTATTTT.

This clonotype was counted between two and nine times. The chain carries TRBV4-2 and TRBJ1-6; no reliable D call. Trimming left V 0 bases short and J 4 bases short, with 7 bases between. The CDR3 runs to 15 residues. Germline lookup yields CDR1 LGHNA and CDR2 YNFKEQ. The CDR3 loop is CASSQERYYNSPLHF. For the CDR3, the DNA is TGTGCCAGCAGCCAAGAACGTTATTATAATTCACCCCTCCACTTT.